Reported below is one T cell receptor (beta chain). Profiling relied on immunoSEQ multiplex PCR, and the TCRdb table lists in-frame clones only, not all of them. The sample holds 100,000 to 150,000 clones, more than 70% seen once. The CDR3 sequence is 19 residues long. CDR1 and CDR2 from the germline V gene are MGHRA and YSYEKL. V dropped 0 bases and J dropped 1; count of bases not matched to a gene: 4. The data stem from a study of PD-L1 blockade in urothelial cancer. Time point: peripheral blood 6 weeks after treatment start. The gene calls are TRBV4-1 and TRBJ2-2, with 14 bases that match TRBD2. This receptor was identified in a man aged 45-65 years with urothelial cancer. The input for sequencing was PBMCs, taken around atezolizumab (anti-PD-L1) treatment. DNA for the CDR3: TGCGCCAGCAGCCAAGAGACTAGCGGGAGGGCGAGGAACACCGGGGAGCTGTTTTTT. Translation gives CASSQETSGRARNTGELFF.